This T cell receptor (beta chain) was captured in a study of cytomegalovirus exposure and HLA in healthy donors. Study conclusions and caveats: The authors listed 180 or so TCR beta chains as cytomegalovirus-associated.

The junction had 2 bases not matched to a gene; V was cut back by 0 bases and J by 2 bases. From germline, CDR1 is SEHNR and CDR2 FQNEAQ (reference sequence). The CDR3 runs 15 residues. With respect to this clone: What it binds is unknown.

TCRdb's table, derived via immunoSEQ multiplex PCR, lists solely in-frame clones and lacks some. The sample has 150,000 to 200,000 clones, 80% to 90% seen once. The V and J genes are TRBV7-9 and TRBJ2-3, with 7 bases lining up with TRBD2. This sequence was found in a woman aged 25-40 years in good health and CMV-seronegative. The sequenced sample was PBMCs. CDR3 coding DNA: TGTGCCAGCAGCTTAGCGGGAGGGATCACAGATACGCAGTATTTT. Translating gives CASSLAGGITDTQYF. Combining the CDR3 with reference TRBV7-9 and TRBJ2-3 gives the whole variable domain DTGVSQNPRHKITKRGQNVTFRCDPISEHNRLYWYRQTLGQGPEFLTYFQNEAQLEKSRLLSDRFSAERPKGSFSTLEIQRTEQGDSAMYLCASSLAGGITDTQYFGPGTRLTVL.